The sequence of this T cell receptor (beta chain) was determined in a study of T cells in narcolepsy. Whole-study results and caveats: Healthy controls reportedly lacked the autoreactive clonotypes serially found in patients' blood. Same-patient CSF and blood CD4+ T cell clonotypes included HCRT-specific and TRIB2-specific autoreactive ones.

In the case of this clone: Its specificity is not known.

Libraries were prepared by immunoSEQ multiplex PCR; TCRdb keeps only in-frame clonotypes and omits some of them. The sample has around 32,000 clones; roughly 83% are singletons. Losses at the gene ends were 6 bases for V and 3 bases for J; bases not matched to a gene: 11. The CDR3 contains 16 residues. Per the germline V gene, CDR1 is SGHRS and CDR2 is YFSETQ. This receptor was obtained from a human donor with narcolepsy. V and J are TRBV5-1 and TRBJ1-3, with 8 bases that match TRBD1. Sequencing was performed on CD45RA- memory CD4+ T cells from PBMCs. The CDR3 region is CASTGQGVGNGNTIYF. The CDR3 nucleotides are TGCGCCAGCACCGGACAGGGTGTCGGTAATGGAAACACCATATATTTT.